One and the same sample provided the 10 T cell receptor beta chains below, sequenced in a study of blood T cell repertoires in COVID-19. The method was immunoSEQ multiplex PCR; TCRdb's version includes in-frame clones alone and lacks a portion of them. Here the sample spans around 100,000 clones, over 80% being singletons. Sequencing used peripheral blood. The source of these receptors is a man aged 50 to 60 with active or convalescent COVID-19.

J is TRBJ2-5 and V is TRBV20-1; no reliable D call. Looked up from germline, CDR1 is DFQATT and CDR2 is SNEGSKA (reference sequence). The length of the CDR3 is 11 residues. The V gene lost 4 bases and the J gene lost 7 bases, with 10 bases spanning the gap. This CDR3 reads CSATPDGTQYF. CDR3 bases: TGCAGTGCTACTCCAGATGGGACCCAGTACTTC.

The count of this clone is one. The CDR3 sequence: CASSSGGSVYNEQFF. DNA for the CDR3: TGTGCCAGTAGTTCGGGAGGCAGTGTTTACAATGAGCAGTTCTTC. The rearrangement joins TRBV19 to TRBJ2-1; 7 bases are shared with TRBD2. CDR1 and CDR2 from the germline V gene are LNHDA and SQIVND (reference sequence). The CDR3 runs 15 residues. J gave up 4 bases and V 5 bases, and 8 bases lay outside the gene matches. Variable domain in full (rest from reference TRBV19 and TRBJ2-1): DGGITQSPKYLFRKEGQNVTLSCEQNLNHDAMYWYRQDPGQGLRLIYYSQIVNDFQKGDIAEGYSVSREKKESFPLTVTSAQKNPTAFYLCASSSGGSVYNEQFFGPGTRLTVL.

The rearrangement joins TRBV28 to TRBJ1-3; D is undetermined. Germline CDR1 reads MDHEN; CDR2 reads SYDVKM. The CDR3 has 15 amino acids. V dropped 8 bases and J dropped 4 bases, with 18 bases sitting between them. CDR3 amino acids: CASEARVPGGNTIYF. CDR3 nucleotides: TGTGCCAGCGAGGCTCGGGTCCCTGGGGGAAACACCATATATTTT.

J is TRBJ2-1 and V is TRBV13; TRBD2 aligns across 7 bases. The length of the CDR3 is 15 residues. Trimming at V came to 3 bases and at J to 1 base, leaving 3 bases not matched to a gene. Germline CDR1 PRHDT, CDR2 FYEKMQ (reference sequence). As DNA, the CDR3 is TGTGCCAGCAGCTTTACTAGCGATTCCTACAATGAGCAGTTCTTC. Translated: CASSFTSDSYNEQFF. Together with reference TRBV13 and TRBJ2-1, the CDR3 gives the full variable domain: AAGVIQSPRHLIKEKRETATLKCYPIPRHDTVYWYQQGPGQDPQFLISFYEKMQSDKGSIPDRFSAQQFSDYHSELNMSSLELGDSALYFCASSFTSDSYNEQFFGPGTRLTVL.

V is TRBV13 and J is TRBJ2-3; a possible D gene is TRBD2 (6 bases). V lost 11 bases to trimming and J lost 1 base, with 13 bases between them. Germline values: CDR1 PRHDT, CDR2 FYEKMQ (reference sequence). The CDR3 spans 13 residues. The CDR3 region is CAGSSAGTDTQYF. In nucleotides, the CDR3 is TGTGCCGGGTCTAGCGCCGGCACAGATACGCAGTATTTT.

The chain links TRBV7-8 to TRBJ2-7; 8 bases map to TRBD1. The CDR3 is 14 residues long. Germline lookup yields CDR1 SGHVS and CDR2 FQNEAQ. V gave up 5 bases and J gave up 4 bases; unmatched junction bases: 7. The CDR3 reads CASSEGQGYYEQYF. The CDR3 bases are TGTGCCAGCAGCGAAGGACAGGGTTATTACGAGCAGTACTTC. Complete variable domain (other parts from reference TRBV7-8 and TRBJ2-7): GAGVSQSPRYKVAKRGQDVALRCDPISGHVSLFWYQQALGQGPEFLTYFQNEAQLDKSGLPSDRFFAERPEGSVSTLKIQRTQQEDSAVYLCASSEGQGYYEQYFGPGTRLTVT.

V usage is TRBV15 and J usage is TRBJ2-3; D is ambiguous. Trimming cost V 0 bases and J 7 bases, with 8 bases left between them. Per germline, CDR1 LNHNV and CDR2 YYDKDF (reference sequence). This CDR3 is built from 13 residues. In DNA form, the CDR3 reads TGTGCCACCAGCAGAGATCGGGTTAATACGCAGTATTTT. This translates into CATSRDRVNTQYF.

The chain carries TRBV18 and TRBJ2-5, with a weak D call TRBD2 (6 bases). The CDR3 has 14 residues. CDR1 is KGHSH, CDR2 LQKENI, per germline. The V and J ends lost 4 bases and 3 bases respectively, with 12 bases between them. The CDR3 DNA reads TGTGCCAGCTCACTCGGGACTTTGAAAGAGACCCAGTACTTC. Translating gives CASSLGTLKETQYF. Full variable domain (remainder filled in from reference TRBV18 and TRBJ2-5): NAGVMQNPRHLVRRRGQEARLRCSPMKGHSHVYWYRQLPEEGLKFMVYLQKENIIDESGMPKERFSAEFPKEGPSILRIQQVVRGDSAAYFCASSLGTLKETQYFGPGTRLLVL.

The V gene is TRBV5-4, the J gene TRBJ1-4, with D perhaps TRBD1 (5 bases). The CDR3 is 17 amino acids. Per germline, CDR1 SGHNT and CDR2 YYREEE (reference sequence). The V end lost 4 bases, the J end lost 7 bases, and 23 bases lay between the germline ends. The CDR3 region is CASSGEGGAGRGEKLFF. The CDR3 DNA reads as TGTGCCAGCAGCGGAGAGGGTGGTGCGGGGCGGGGTGAAAAACTGTTTTTT.

The table lists this clone with a few counts. V is TRBV3-1 (or the pseudogene TRBV3-2) and J is TRBJ1-1, with 11 bases that match TRBD1. Germline CDR1 reads LGHDT; CDR2 reads YNNKEL (reference sequence). J gave up 6 bases and V 5 bases, and 8 bases lay outside the gene matches. This CDR3 spans 15 amino acids. CDR3 coding DNA: TGTGCCAGCAGCGCACCGGGACAGGGGGTAGCTGAAGCTTTCTTT. The encoded protein is CASSAPGQGVAEAFF.